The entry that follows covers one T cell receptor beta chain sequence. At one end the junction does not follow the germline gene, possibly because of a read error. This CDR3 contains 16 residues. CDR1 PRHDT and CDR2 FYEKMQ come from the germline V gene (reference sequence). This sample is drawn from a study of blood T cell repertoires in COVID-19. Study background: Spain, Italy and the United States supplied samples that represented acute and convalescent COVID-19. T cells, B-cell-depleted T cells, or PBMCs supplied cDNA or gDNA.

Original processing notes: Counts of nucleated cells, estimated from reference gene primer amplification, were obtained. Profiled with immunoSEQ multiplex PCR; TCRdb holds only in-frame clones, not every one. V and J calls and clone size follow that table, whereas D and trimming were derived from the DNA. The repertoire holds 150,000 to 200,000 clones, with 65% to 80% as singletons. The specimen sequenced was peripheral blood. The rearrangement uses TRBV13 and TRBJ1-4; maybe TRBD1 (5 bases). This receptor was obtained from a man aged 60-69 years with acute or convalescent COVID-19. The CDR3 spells CASSSGPDRPYEKLFF. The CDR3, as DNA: TGTGCCAGCAGCTCCGGTCCAGACAGACCCTATGAGAAACTGTTTTTT. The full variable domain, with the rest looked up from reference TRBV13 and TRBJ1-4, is AAGVIQSPRHLIKEKRETATLKCYPIPRHDTVYWYQQGPGQDPQFLISFYEKMQSDKGSIPDRFSAQQFSDYHSELNMSSLELGDSALYFCASSSGPDRPYEKLFFGSGTQLSVL.